The clone carrying this T cell receptor beta chain has more than one count but fewer than ten. What it recognizes is unknown. J was trimmed by 3 bases and V by 3 bases; bases with no gene match: 10. The CDR3 extends over 16 amino acids. Germline CDR1 reads MNHEY; CDR2 reads SMNVEV (reference sequence). This entry comes from a study of cytomegalovirus exposure and HLA in healthy donors. PCR involved 60 Vbeta and 13 Jbeta primers. Only in-frame clones appear in the TCRdb table, and some are missing; sequencing was by immunoSEQ multiplex PCR. Of more than 140,000 clones detected, approximately 80% appear once; the ten largest clones hold less than 2%. Study conclusions and caveats: Analyses of presence and absence presupposed an approximately uniform sequencing depth across donors.

The rearrangement joins TRBV27 to TRBJ1-1, with 7 bases identical to TRBD1. Sequenced sample: PBMCs. This TCR came from a woman aged 40 to 50 in good health and CMV-seronegative. CDR3: CASSFMWTGLDTEAFF. CDR3 nucleotide sequence: TGTGCCAGCAGTTTCATGTGGACAGGTCTGGACACTGAAGCTTTCTTT.